A single T cell receptor (beta chain) is shown here with its context. The germline gene is not matched at one end of the junction; a read error may be the cause. The source of the sample is a study of blood T cell repertoires in COVID-19. Background on the study: PBMCs, B-cell-depleted T cells, or T cells were the source of the cDNA or gDNA that made up the material.

Germline V lookup: CDR1 SGHTA, CDR2 FQGTGA. This CDR3 spans 11 amino acids. The authors' processing: Estimated nucleated cell counts came from reference gene primer amplification. Libraries were prepared by immunoSEQ multiplex PCR; TCRdb keeps only in-frame clonotypes and omits some of them. V and J calls and clone size are those listed in that table; D and trimming were worked out from the DNA. The sample includes 210,000 or so clones, 65% to 90% of them seen just once. The sequence was collected from a human donor in a cohort sampled during active COVID-19. The sample taken for sequencing was peripheral blood. J is TRBJ2-7 and V is TRBV7-3; a weak D match, TRBD1 (6 bases). CDR3 DNA sequence: TGTGCCAGCAGCCCCATGGGTGGGGGCACCTTC. As protein: CASSPMGGGTF.